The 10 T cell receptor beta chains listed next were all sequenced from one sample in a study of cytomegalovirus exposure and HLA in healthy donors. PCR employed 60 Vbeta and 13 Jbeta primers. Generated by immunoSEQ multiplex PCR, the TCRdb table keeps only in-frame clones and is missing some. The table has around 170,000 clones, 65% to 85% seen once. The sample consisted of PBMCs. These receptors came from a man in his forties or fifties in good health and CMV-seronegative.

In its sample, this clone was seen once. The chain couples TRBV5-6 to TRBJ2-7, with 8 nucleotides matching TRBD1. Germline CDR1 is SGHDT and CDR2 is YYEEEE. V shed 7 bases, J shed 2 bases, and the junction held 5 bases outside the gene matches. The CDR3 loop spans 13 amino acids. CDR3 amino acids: CASRGTGAYEQYF. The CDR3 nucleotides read TGTGCCAGCCGAGGGACAGGAGCCTACGAGCAGTACTTC.

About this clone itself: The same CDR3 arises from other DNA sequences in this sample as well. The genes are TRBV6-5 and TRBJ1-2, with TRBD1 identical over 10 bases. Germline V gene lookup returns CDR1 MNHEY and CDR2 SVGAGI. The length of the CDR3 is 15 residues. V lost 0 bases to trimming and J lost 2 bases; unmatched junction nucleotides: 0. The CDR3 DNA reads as TGTGCCAGCAGTTACTCGACAGGGGGCAACTATGGCTACACCTTC. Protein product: CASSYSTGGNYGYTF.

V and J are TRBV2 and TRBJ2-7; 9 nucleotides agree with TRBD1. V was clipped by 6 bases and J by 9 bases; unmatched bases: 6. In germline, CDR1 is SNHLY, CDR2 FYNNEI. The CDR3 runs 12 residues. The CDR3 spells CASRGTGLVQYF. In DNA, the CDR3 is TGTGCCAGCAGAGGGACAGGGTTGGTGCAGTACTTC.

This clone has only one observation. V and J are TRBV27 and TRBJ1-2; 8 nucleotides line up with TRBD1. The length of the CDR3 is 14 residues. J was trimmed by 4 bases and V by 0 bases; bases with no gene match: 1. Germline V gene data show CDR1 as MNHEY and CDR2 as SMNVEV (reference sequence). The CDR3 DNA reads TGTGCCAGCAGTTTATCGGGGACAGGCTATGGCTACACCTTC. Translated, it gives CASSLSGTGYGYTF.

CDR3 protein: CASRLRGRENEQFF. The CDR3 DNA follows: TGTGCCAGCAGGTTGCGGGGACGCGAAAATGAGCAGTTCTTC. The chain links TRBV6-5 to TRBJ2-1; tentatively, D is TRBD2 (6 bases). The germline V gene has CDR1 MNHEY and CDR2 SVGAGI. The length of the CDR3 is 14 residues. V was trimmed by 6 bases and J by 7 bases, leaving 16 bases between them.

The chain's CDR3 is CASSGDRYGYTF. CDR3 in DNA: TGTGCCAGCAGTGGGGACAGGTATGGCTACACCTTC. The chain joins TRBV6-1 to TRBJ1-2; 8 bases match TRBD1. Germline values: CDR1 MNHNS, CDR2 SASEGT. The V segment lost 4 bases and the J segment 5 bases; nucleotides outside the gene matches: 0. The CDR3 length is 12 residues.

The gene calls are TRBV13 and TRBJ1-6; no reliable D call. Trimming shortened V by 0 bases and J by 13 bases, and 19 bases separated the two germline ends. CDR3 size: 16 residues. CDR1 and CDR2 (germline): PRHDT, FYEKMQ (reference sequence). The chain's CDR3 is CASSLGVRPRIHPLHF. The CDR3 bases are TGTGCCAGCAGCTTAGGGGTGAGGCCCAGAATTCATCCCCTCCACTTT.

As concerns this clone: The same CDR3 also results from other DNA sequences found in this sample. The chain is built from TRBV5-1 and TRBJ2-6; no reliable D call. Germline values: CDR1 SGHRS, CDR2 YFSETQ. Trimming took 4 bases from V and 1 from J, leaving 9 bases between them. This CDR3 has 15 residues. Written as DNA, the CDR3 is TGCGCCAGCAGCCTGGTCCTTTCTGGGGCCAACGTCCTGACTTTC. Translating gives CASSLVLSGANVLTF.

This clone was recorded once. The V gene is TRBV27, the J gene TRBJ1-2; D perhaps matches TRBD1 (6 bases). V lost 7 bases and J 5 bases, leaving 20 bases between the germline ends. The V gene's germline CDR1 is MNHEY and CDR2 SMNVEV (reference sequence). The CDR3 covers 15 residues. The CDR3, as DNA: TGTGCCAGCAAGTCAAACACCGGGACACTTTATGGCTACACCTTC. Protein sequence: CASKSNTGTLYGYTF.

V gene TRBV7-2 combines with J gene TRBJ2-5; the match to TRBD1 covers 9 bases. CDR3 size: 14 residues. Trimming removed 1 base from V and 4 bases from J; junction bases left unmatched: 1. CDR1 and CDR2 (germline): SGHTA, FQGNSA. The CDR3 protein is CASSLDRGRETQYF. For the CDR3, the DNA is TGTGCCAGCAGCTTAGACAGGGGGCGAGAGACCCAGTACTTC.